This is a list of T cell receptor beta chains from one sample in a study of radiation and T cells in renal cell carcinoma. Only in-frame clones appear in the TCRdb table, and some are missing; sequencing was by immunoSEQ multiplex PCR. The sample records approximately 90,000 clones, around nine tenths being singletons. This specimen was blood, taken from a patient whose treatment included radiotherapy and nephrectomy. The origin of the receptors is a man between 50 and 59 years old with renal cell carcinoma. Each CDR3 is given with its conserved first and last residue. D genes are given only for firm matches. Clone size, where shown, is once, few, many, or a class for clones that have expanded.

>TRBV5-1|NA|TRBJ1-1|few
CASSSWVSELNTEAFF
TGCGCCAGCAGCTCCTGGGTGTCCGAACTGAACACTGAAGCTTTCTTT
>TRBV28|NA|TRBJ1-3|NA
CASSFFPGLSGNTIYF
TGTGCCAGCAGTTTTTTTCCAGGACTCTCTGGAAACACCATATATTTT
>TRBV2|NA|TRBJ1-2|NA
CASIGQGIPLGGYTF
TGTGCCAGCATTGGCCAGGGGATCCCCCTAGGTGGCTACACCTTC
>TRBV28|NA|TRBJ2-7|NA
CASSSRGRWTYEQYF
TGTGCCAGCAGTTCCCGTGGCAGGTGGACCTACGAGCAGTACTTC
>TRBV28|NA|TRBJ1-2|NA
CASSSGGEYGYTF
TGTGCCAGCAGTTCGGGGGGAGAGTATGGCTACACCTTC
>TRBV7-2|NA|TRBJ2-6|NA
CASRKSGANVLTF
TGTGCCAGCAGGAAGTCTGGGGCCAACGTCCTGACTTTC
>TRBV7-8|NA|TRBJ1-5|once
CASSLEGRASNQPQHF
TGTGCCAGCAGCTTAGAGGGCAGGGCTAGCAATCAGCCCCAGCATTTT
>TRBV30|NA|TRBJ2-7|NA
CAWTGQSEQYF
TGTGCCTGGACTGGGCAATCCGAGCAGTACTTC
>TRBV5-6|NA|TRBJ2-3|NA
CASSSLGGRTDTQYF
TGTGCCAGCAGCTCCCTTGGGGGGCGCACAGATACGCAGTATTTT
>TRBV7-2|TRBD2|TRBJ2-5|NA
CASSLSAGAAWTQYF
TGTGCCAGCAGCTTATCAGCGGGGGCGGCGTGGACCCAGTACTTC
>TRBV2|NA|TRBJ2-1|NA
CASRDNGPGARGSEQFF
TGTGCCAGCAGGGACAACGGACCGGGAGCCCGGGGTAGCGAGCAGTTCTTC
>TRBV6-4|TRBD1|TRBJ2-1|NA
CASSPGQETFNEQFF
TGTGCCAGCAGTCCGGGACAGGAAACTTTCAATGAGCAGTTCTTC
>TRBV2|NA|TRBJ1-4|NA
CASSKLGATNEKLFF
TGTGCCAGCAGCAAGTTGGGGGCAACTAATGAAAAACTGTTTTTT
>TRBV4-1|NA|TRBJ1-5|once
CASGRDQPQHF
TGCGCCAGCGGCAGGGATCAGCCCCAGCATTTT
>TRBV6-1|TRBD2|TRBJ2-2|NA
CASSELAGGQGELFF
TGTGCCAGCAGTGAACTAGCGGGGGGGCAAGGGGAGCTGTTTTTT
>TRBV10-3|NA|TRBJ2-7|NA
CAISESSGGVYEQYF
TGTGCCATCAGTGAGTCGTCAGGGGGGGTCTACGAGCAGTACTTC
>TRBV2|NA|TRBJ2-2|NA
CASSVGTSGELFF
TGTGCCAGCAGTGTAGGGACTTCCGGGGAGCTGTTTTTT
>TRBV15|NA|TRBJ1-2|NA
CATSSGYGYTF
TGTGCCACCAGCAGCGGCTATGGCTACACCTTC
>TRBV9|TRBD1|TRBJ1-4|once
CASSTRQGQDEKLFF
TGTGCCAGCAGCACAAGACAGGGACAGGATGAAAAACTGTTTTTT
>TRBV6-1|NA|TRBJ2-2|NA
CASSEYPAKTNTGELFF
TGTGCCAGCAGTGAATATCCGGCTAAAACGAACACCGGGGAGCTGTTTTTT
>TRBV29-1|NA|TRBJ2-3|NA
CSVVQDTQYF
TGCAGCGTTGTCCAAGATACGCAGTATTTT
>TRBV7-3|TRBD2|TRBJ2-5|NA
CASSPLSGGALETQYF
TGTGCCAGCAGCCCACTTAGCGGGGGGGCTTTGGAGACCCAGTACTTC
>TRBV11-3|TRBD1|TRBJ2-7|NA
CASSYNRGRNEQYF
TGTGCCAGCAGTTATAACAGGGGGCGCAACGAGCAGTACTTC
>TRBV4-2|NA|TRBJ2-1|NA
CASSQDPRTFTYNEQFF
TGTGCCAGCAGCCAAGATCCCCGGACTTTCACCTACAATGAGCAGTTCTTC
>TRBV7-6|TRBD2|TRBJ2-7|NA
CASSSSGSFNEQYF
TGTGCCAGCAGCTCTAGCGGGAGTTTCAACGAGCAGTACTTC
>TRBV29-1|NA|TRBJ2-7|NA
CSVVGGEVPYEQYF
TGCAGCGTTGTTGGGGGAGAGGTTCCCTACGAGCAGTACTTC
>TRBV6-6|NA|TRBJ1-5|NA
CASSSGGYSNQPQHF
TGTGCCAGCAGTTCCGGAGGATATAGCAATCAGCCCCAGCATTTT
>TRBV7-9|NA|TRBJ1-4|NA
CASSPFGPVLKLFF
TGTGCCAGCAGCCCTTTTGGGCCGGTACTAAAACTGTTTTTT
>TRBV9|NA|TRBJ1-1|NA
CASSVGLWSEAFF
TGTGCCAGCAGCGTAGGGTTGTGGTCCGAAGCTTTCTTT
>TRBV2|TRBD1|TRBJ2-2|NA
CASSEARGQGAGRTGELFF
TGTGCCAGCAGTGAAGCCAGGGGACAGGGGGCTGGTCGTACCGGGGAGCTGTTTTTT
>TRBV4-1|TRBD2|TRBJ2-2|NA
CASSRGTSGGAWNTGELFF
TGCGCCAGCAGCCGAGGGACTAGCGGGGGGGCGTGGAACACCGGGGAGCTGTTTTTT
>TRBV29-1|NA|TRBJ2-1|NA
CSVATSGPYNEQFF
TGCAGCGTCGCCACTAGTGGGCCCTACAATGAGCAGTTCTTC
>TRBV7-2|TRBD1|TRBJ2-2|NA
CASSPQGFRTGELFF
TGTGCCAGCAGCCCACAGGGGTTCAGGACCGGGGAGCTGTTTTTT